The 32 T cell receptor beta chains below come from one sample, sequenced in a study of blood T cell repertoires in COVID-19. The method was immunoSEQ multiplex PCR; TCRdb's version includes in-frame clones alone and lacks a portion of them. The sample has 62,000 or so clones, about 86% seen once. Specimen: peripheral blood. The source is a woman aged 60 to 75 with acute or convalescent COVID-19.

The chain recombines TRBV6-6 with TRBJ2-2; 13 positions match TRBD2. Germline trimming cut 5 bases from V and 6 bases from J; bases unmatched to any gene: 9. The CDR3 totals 17 residues. Germline CDR1 MNHNY, CDR2 SVGAGI (reference sequence). CDR3 coding DNA: TGTGCCAGCAGTCCAACTAGCGGGAGGGCCACTTCCGGGGAGCTGTTTTTT. This translates into CASSPTSGRATSGELFF.

This clone was recorded only once. The chain recombines TRBV3-1 (or the pseudogene TRBV3-2) with TRBJ2-1, with TRBD2 matching 8 bases. Trimming cost V 2 bases and J 5 bases; bases outside gene matches: 2. This CDR3 has 14 amino acids. Germline V CDR1 and CDR2: LGHDT, YNNKEL (reference sequence). The CDR3 is CASSQRTSHNEQFF. CDR3 bases: TGTGCCAGCAGCCAAAGGACTAGCCACAATGAGCAGTTCTTC.

This clone was detected only once. This chain joins TRBV5-1 and TRBJ1-4, with a weak D call TRBD1 (6 bases). Trimming removed 0 bases from V and 8 bases from J, with 14 bases in between. Germline V CDR1 and CDR2: SGHRS, YFSETQ. The CDR3 spans 15 residues. Here the CDR3 DNA reads TGCGCCAGCAGCTTGGTTCCAGGGCAGGGGGAAAAACTGTTTTTT. Translation: CASSLVPGQGEKLFF.

The V gene is TRBV10-3, the J gene TRBJ1-3, with TRBD1 identical over 7 bases. The germline CDR1 and CDR2 sequences are ENHRY and SYGVKD. V gave up 10 bases and J gave up 4 bases; unmatched junction bases: 13. The CDR3 covers 15 residues. The CDR3 sequence is CATGNRGLGGNTIYF. CDR3 nucleotides: TGTGCCACCGGGAACAGGGGTTTGGGAGGAAACACCATATATTTT.

The V call is TRBV12-3 or TRBV12-4, the J call TRBJ1-5; D might be TRBD1 (6 bases). V dropped 3 bases and J dropped 10 bases, with 10 bases sitting between them. The CDR3 sequence is 12 residues long. The CDR3 loop is CASSFRDTPQHF. The CDR3 DNA is TGTGCCAGCAGTTTCCGGGACACTCCCCAGCATTTT.

The rearrangement joins TRBV20-1 to TRBJ2-1; D unclear. Germline V gene lookup returns CDR1 DFQATT and CDR2 SNEGSKA (reference sequence). Trimming left V 6 bases short and J 8 bases short, with 11 bases between. This CDR3 has 11 amino acids. The CDR3 DNA is TGCAGTGCCCCCAACTTAGATGAGCAGTTCTTC. Translating gives CSAPNLDEQFF.

This CDR3 is CASSSSLTATSSYNSPLHF. The CDR3 DNA is TGTGCCAGCAGTTCCTCTTTGACAGCGACGAGCTCCTATAATTCACCCCTCCACTTT. The chain joins TRBV27 to TRBJ1-6, with TRBD1 as a possible D gene (5 bases). V lost 4 bases and J lost 0, with 19 bases in between. The CDR3 is 19 residues long. Germline CDR1 reads MNHEY; CDR2 reads SMNVEV (reference sequence).

This chain connects TRBV5-1 to TRBJ1-2; TRBD1 might be the D (5 bases). Germline V gives CDR1 SGHRS, CDR2 YFSETQ. V gave up 3 bases and J gave up 6 bases, with 18 bases separating them. CDR3 length equals 15 residues. The CDR3 here is CASSSSAGQGNGYTF. The CDR3 DNA sequence: TGCGCCAGCAGCTCGAGCGCCGGGCAGGGAAATGGCTACACCTTC.

The rearrangement joins TRBV30 to TRBJ1-1; 7 bases line up with TRBD1. There are 15 residues in the CDR3. Germline V gives CDR1 GTSNPN, CDR2 SVGIG (reference sequence). V lost 4 bases, J lost 0 bases, and 8 bases stayed unmatched. CDR3 bases: TGTGCCTGGACCCCTCCGGGACAGATGAACACTGAAGCTTTCTTT. This codes for CAWTPPGQMNTEAFF.

The J gene is TRBJ1-6, the V gene TRBV28, with D unresolved. V was cut by 0 bases and J by 5 bases, with 8 bases left in between. There are 15 residues in the CDR3. Germline loops: CDR1 MDHEN, CDR2 SYDVKM. The CDR3 loop reads CASSLWTPNNSPLHF. Here the CDR3 DNA reads TGTGCCAGCAGTTTATGGACTCCGAATAATTCACCCCTCCACTTT.

The chain recombines TRBV3-1 (or the pseudogene TRBV3-2) with TRBJ1-4; D is perhaps TRBD1 (6 bases). The CDR3 has 15 residues. V shed 3 bases and J shed 4 bases, with 12 bases lying between them. Germline V CDR1 and CDR2: LGHDT, YNNKEL (reference sequence). The chain's CDR3 is CASSHRQAFNEKLFF. The CDR3 DNA reads TGTGCCAGCAGCCATCGACAGGCCTTTAATGAAAAACTGTTTTTT.

This chain connects TRBV3-1 (or the pseudogene TRBV3-2) to TRBJ2-1; 9 bases agree with TRBD2. Trimming took 5 bases from V and 1 from J; bases not matched to a gene: 6. CDR1 is LGHDT, CDR2 YNNKEL, per germline (reference sequence). The CDR3 runs 16 residues. The CDR3 DNA reads TGTGCCAGCAGCTCGCGACTAGCGGAATCCTACAATGAGCAGTTCTTC. It translates to CASSSRLAESYNEQFF.

The J gene is TRBJ1-1, the V gene TRBV11-2; TRBD1 matches at 8 bases. CDR3 length: 15 residues. In germline, CDR1 is SGHAT, CDR2 FQNNGV. J lost 10 bases, V lost 2 bases, and 12 bases had no gene match. As DNA, the CDR3 is TGTGCCAGCAGCTTACAGGGGGCTAGAGGTATCCGAGCTTTCTTT. Translation gives CASSLQGARGIRAFF. Complete variable domain (other parts from reference TRBV11-2 and TRBJ1-1): EAGVAQSPRYKIIEKRQSVAFWCNPISGHATLYWYQQILGQGPKLLIQFQNNGVVDDSQLPKDRFSAERLKGVDSTLKIQPAKLEDSAVYLCASSLQGARGIRAFFGQGTRLTVV.

The chain carries TRBV5-4 and TRBJ2-7; tentatively, D is TRBD1 (5 bases). CDR1 is SGHNT, CDR2 YYREEE, per germline (reference sequence). V lost 2 bases and J 6 bases, leaving 18 bases between the germline ends. CDR3 length equals 15 residues. Here the CDR3 DNA reads TGTGCCAGCAGCTTAAAAGGGGCCCGTTGGGGCGAGCAGTACTTC. This codes for CASSLKGARWGEQYF.

Comment on this clone: Its ends do not fully match the called genes, so a read error is possible. The J gene is TRBJ2-1, the V gene TRBV28, with D maybe TRBD1 (5 bases). The CDR3 loop spans 13 amino acids. The germline CDR1 and CDR2 sequences are MDHEN and SYDVKM. For the CDR3, the DNA is TGTGCCAGCAGTTTACGCCGGATAGACCCCAGGGTCTTC. The encoded protein is CASSLRRIDPRVF.

The chain is built from TRBV4-1 and TRBJ1-5; D unresolved. Germline V gene data show CDR1 as MGHRA and CDR2 as YSYEKL. The CDR3 runs 14 residues. V shed 1 base and J shed 3 bases, with 7 bases lying between them. CDR3 coding DNA: TGCGCCAGCAGCCAAGTCGGAGACAATCAGCCCCAGCATTTT. Encoded protein: CASSQVGDNQPQHF.

This chain connects TRBV2 to TRBJ1-1, with D possibly TRBD1 on 5 matching bases. Per germline, CDR1 SNHLY and CDR2 FYNNEI. V was cut by 6 bases and J by 6 bases, with 17 bases left in between. The CDR3 totals 14 residues. CDR3 amino acids: CASRVTGGPPEAFF. CDR3 bases: TGTGCCAGCAGGGTAACAGGCGGACCCCCTGAAGCTTTCTTT.

The chain links TRBV7-2 to TRBJ1-5; 9 bases align to TRBD1. This CDR3 is built from 14 residues. Germline CDR1 is SGHTA and CDR2 is FQGNSA. V was pared by 5 bases and J by 8 bases, with 7 bases of the junction left unmatched. This chain's CDR3 is CASSLNRGLEPQHF. The CDR3 coding sequence is TGTGCCAGCAGCCTTAACAGGGGGCTTGAGCCCCAGCATTTT.

V is TRBV5-1 and J is TRBJ2-5; 8 nucleotides agree with TRBD1. Per the germline V gene, CDR1 is SGHRS and CDR2 is YFSETQ. This CDR3 has 14 residues. After removal of 1 base from V and 4 bases from J, the junction contained 3 bases not matched to a gene. CDR3 loop: CASSLPGTGETQYF. The DNA of the CDR3 is TGCGCCAGCAGCTTGCCCGGGACAGGAGAGACCCAGTACTTC.

V gene TRBV5-6 combines with J gene TRBJ1-5; a possible D gene is TRBD1 (5 bases). The V and J ends lost 1 base and 4 bases respectively, with 9 bases between them. The CDR3 runs 14 residues. CDR1 is SGHDT and CDR2 is YYEEEE in the germline V gene. The CDR3 DNA sequence: TGTGCCAGCAGCTTGTGGCAGGGTAATCAGCCCCAGCATTTT. Amino acid sequence: CASSLWQGNQPQHF.

This chain joins TRBV28 and TRBJ1-6, with 8 bases aligning to TRBD1. The CDR3 is made up of 17 amino acids. The germline V gene has CDR1 MDHEN and CDR2 SYDVKM. V dropped 6 bases and J dropped 3; count of bases not matched to a gene: 10. The CDR3 DNA follows: TGTGCCAGCAGCCCCGGACAGGGAGGAATCTATAATTCACCCCTCCACTTT. Its translation is CASSPGQGGIYNSPLHF. Supplemented by reference TRBV28 and TRBJ1-6, the full variable domain reads DVKVTQSSRYLVKRTGEKVFLECVQDMDHENMFWYRQDPGLGLRLIYFSYDVKMKEKGDIPEGYSVSREKKERFSLILESASTNQTSMYLCASSPGQGGIYNSPLHFGNGTRLTVT.

The chain uses TRBV7-3 and TRBJ1-2; 8 bases match TRBD1. CDR3 size: 15 residues. Germline CDR1 is SGHTA and CDR2 is FQGTGA. The V and J ends lost 5 bases and 0 bases, in that order; junction bases with no gene match: 5. Here the CDR3 DNA reads TGTGCCAGCAGCGCAAACAGGGGGGCTAACTATGGCTACACCTTC. It codes for CASSANRGANYGYTF.

V and J are TRBV25-1 and TRBJ1-4; a weak D match, TRBD1 (5 bases). Trimming stripped 1 base from V and 4 bases from J, with 10 bases between. Germline V gene sequence: CDR1 MGHDK, CDR2 SYGVNS. CDR3 size: 15 residues. CDR3 nucleotides: TGTGCCAGCAGTGAATGGGGCGGAAATAATGAAAAACTGTTTTTT. It codes for CASSEWGGNNEKLFF.

The chain has TRBV7-3 and TRBJ2-7; the D gene is possibly TRBD1 (6 bases). Germline V gene data show CDR1 as SGHTA and CDR2 as FQGTGA. The CDR3 is 13 amino acids. V was trimmed by 5 bases and J by 1 base, leaving 9 bases between them. CDR3 bases: TGTGCCAGCAGCGTGGGACAATCCTACGAGCAGTACTTC. Residues: CASSVGQSYEQYF. The full variable domain, in which reference TRBV7-3 and TRBJ2-7 provide the parts outside the CDR3, is GAGVSQTPSNKVTEKGKYVELRCDPISGHTALYWYRQSLGQGPEFLIYFQGTGAADDSGLPNDRFFAVRPEGSVSTLKIQRTERGDSAVYLCASSVGQSYEQYFGPGTRLTVT.

The V call is TRBV28, the J call TRBJ1-4; D remains ambiguous. The CDR3 runs 16 residues. Germline assignment: CDR1 MDHEN and CDR2 SYDVKM. The V gene lost 6 bases and the J gene lost 0 bases, with 14 bases spanning the gap. CDR3 coding DNA: TGTGCCAGCAGATCTGCCCCGGGAGCAACTAATGAAAAACTGTTTTTT. The encoded protein is CASRSAPGATNEKLFF. Full variable domain (missing parts from reference TRBV28 and TRBJ1-4): DVKVTQSSRYLVKRTGEKVFLECVQDMDHENMFWYRQDPGLGLRLIYFSYDVKMKEKGDIPEGYSVSREKKERFSLILESASTNQTSMYLCASRSAPGATNEKLFFGSGTQLSVL.

The rearrangement links TRBV24-1 to TRBJ1-2, with a tentative D call TRBD1 (5 bases). The CDR3 contains 16 residues. V dropped 3 bases and J dropped 4 bases, with 17 bases sitting between them. In germline, CDR1 is KGHDR, CDR2 SFDVKD. DNA of the CDR3: TGTGCCACCAGTGATCCTACATCGCAGGGTGTCTATGGCTACACCTTC. Amino acids: CATSDPTSQGVYGYTF.

This chain uses TRBV5-4 with TRBJ2-2; 8 nucleotides match TRBD2. This CDR3 has 15 residues. J gave up 4 bases and V 2 bases, and 4 bases lay outside the gene matches. Germline CDR1 reads SGHNT; CDR2 reads YYREEE (reference sequence). This CDR3 is CASSFAGGGTGELFF. The DNA for the CDR3 is TGTGCCAGCAGCTTTGCGGGGGGTGGCACCGGGGAGCTGTTTTTT.

The chain combines TRBV27 with TRBJ1-6; the D is unclear. Germline V CDR1 and CDR2: MNHEY, SMNVEV (reference sequence). V lost 8 bases to trimming and J lost 0 bases, with 14 bases between them. This CDR3 is 16 amino acids long. CDR3 region: CASRVTESSYNSPLHF. Here the CDR3 DNA reads TGTGCCAGCCGGGTGACGGAGAGCTCCTATAATTCACCCCTCCACTTT.

This chain uses TRBV19 with TRBJ2-5; TRBD1 matches at 9 bases. CDR1 and CDR2 from the germline V gene are LNHDA and SQIVND (reference sequence). V trimming: 3 bases; J trimming: 13 bases; junction bases outside the gene matches: 3. CDR3 length equals 11 residues. The CDR3 reads CASSIRDRAYF. CDR3 DNA sequence: TGTGCCAGTAGTATCCGGGACAGGGCGTACTTC.

The rearrangement links TRBV24-1 to TRBJ2-3; weak D call: TRBD1 (6 bases). The CDR3 has 15 amino acids. CDR1 and CDR2 (germline): KGHDR, SFDVKD. Trimming shortened V by 1 base and J by 1 base, and 8 bases separated the two germline ends. Written as DNA, the CDR3 is TGTGCCACCAGTGATTTACAGGGAGGCACAGATACGCAGTATTTT. The encoded protein is CATSDLQGGTDTQYF.

The chain couples TRBV6-5 to TRBJ1-5; 7 bases fit TRBD1. Germline CDR1 is MNHEY and CDR2 is SVGAGI. With 6 bases clipped from V and 4 bases from J, the junction kept 9 bases outside the gene matches. The CDR3 extends over 15 amino acids. CDR3 DNA sequence: TGTGCCAGCAGACCGACCCACAGGGGAAATCAGCCCCAGCATTTT. Protein: CASRPTHRGNQPQHF.

The chain links TRBV5-1 to TRBJ2-3; the D gene is possibly TRBD2 (6 bases). Germline V gene sequence: CDR1 SGHRS, CDR2 YFSETQ. V was trimmed by 4 bases and J by 9 bases, leaving 15 bases between them. The CDR3 has 13 amino acids. The CDR3 reads CASSPGGTGTQYF. The CDR3 nucleotides are TGCGCCAGCAGCCCCGGAGGGACGGGAACGCAGTATTTT.